A single sample gave rise to the 9 T cell receptor beta chains below, sequenced in a study of T cells after yellow fever vaccination. TCRdb re-called the 5' RACE reads with MiXCR, one entry per CDR3 protein. Of under 300,000 distinct CDR3 sequences detected, roughly 6.2% appear once; the ten largest clones hold 1.1%. The sample here was CD4+ T cells sorted from PBMCs, taken on the day of the yellow fever booster vaccination. The source of these receptors is a man aged 30 to 39 who received the YFV17D yellow fever vaccine.

The gene calls are TRBV5-1 and TRBJ2-2; a possible D gene is TRBD2 (5 bases). The germline V gene has CDR1 SGHRS and CDR2 YFSETQ. The length of the CDR3 is 14 residues. V was trimmed by 1 base and J by 5 bases, leaving 9 bases between them. Here the CDR3 DNA reads TGCGCCAGCAGCTTGACACCGGGGACCGGGGAGCTGTTTTTT. This sequence encodes CASSLTPGTGELFF.

In its sample, this clonotype was seen a few times. The rearrangement joins TRBV18 to TRBJ1-4; D gene unclear. The CDR3 spans 12 residues. V was pared by 2 bases and J by 5 bases, with 3 bases between. Germline assignment: CDR1 KGHSH and CDR2 LQKENI. The CDR3 reads CASSPGNEKLFF. Written as DNA, the CDR3 is TGTGCCAGCTCACCAGGAAATGAAAAACTGTTTTTT. Together with reference TRBV18 and TRBJ1-4, the CDR3 gives the full variable domain: NAGVMQNPRHLVRRRGQEARLRCSPMKGHSHVYWYRQLPEEGLKFMVYLQKENIIDESGMPKERFSAEFPKEGPSILRIQQVVRGDSAAYFCASSPGNEKLFFGSGTQLSVL.

The chain carries TRBV12-3 or TRBV12-4 and TRBJ2-1; 13 bases fit TRBD2. Trimming removed 7 bases from V and 10 bases from J; junction bases left unmatched: 7. The CDR3 extends over 14 amino acids. The CDR3 DNA reads as TGTGCCAGCACCCGACTAGCGGGAGGATTAGAGCAGTTCTTC. It is translated as CASTRLAGGLEQFF.

The J gene is TRBJ2-3, the V gene TRBV20-1; 14 nucleotides match TRBD2. Trimming removed 1 base from V and 3 bases from J; junction bases left unmatched: 3. The CDR3 runs to 16 residues. Germline CDR1 DFQATT, CDR2 SNEGSKA (reference sequence). DNA for the CDR3: TGCAGTGCTAGAGGCGGACTAGCGGGAGGTACAGATACGCAGTATTTT. This encodes CSARGGLAGGTDTQYF.

About this clonotype itself: One junction end does not reproduce the germline sequence, and a read error may be involved. The V gene is TRBV28, the J gene TRBJ1-5; D call uncertain. CDR1 and CDR2 (germline): MDHEN, SYDVKM. The CDR3 runs 16 residues. Here the CDR3 DNA reads TGTGGCAGCAACCCGGACGCCCATAGCGGGAGTCAGCCCCAGCATTTT. It is translated as CGSNPDAHSGSQPQHF.

This clonotype has a count of ten or more. The gene calls are TRBV5-1 and TRBJ2-1, with 12 nucleotides matching TRBD1. CDR1 and CDR2 (germline): SGHRS, YFSETQ. The CDR3 contains 14 residues. Unmatched junction bases numbered 11, after V lost 5 bases and J lost 14 bases. The CDR3 protein is CASRAGQGAMEEFF. CDR3 DNA sequence: TGCGCCAGCAGGGCGGGACAGGGGGCTATGGAGGAGTTCTTC.

The sample holds a few counts of this clonotype. The V call is TRBV30, the J call TRBJ2-5; D is perhaps TRBD2 (6 bases). The V end lost 5 bases, the J end lost 7 bases, and 14 bases lay between the germline ends. The CDR3 totals 12 residues. The V gene's germline CDR1 is GTSNPN and CDR2 SVGIG (reference sequence). Here the CDR3 reads CAWGSLARTQYF. The CDR3 region has the DNA TGTGCCTGGGGCTCCCTAGCGAGGACCCAGTACTTC.

The chain uses TRBV7-9 and TRBJ2-5; TRBD1 or TRBD2 may be the D gene (5 bases each). CDR3 length: 13 amino acids. Between the trimmed V and J ends, which lost 4 bases and 5 bases, there was a span of 11 bases. Germline V CDR1 and CDR2: SEHNR, FQNEAQ (reference sequence). This CDR3 reads CASSYGTTETQYF. The CDR3, as DNA: TGTGCCAGCAGCTACGGGACCACGGAGACCCAGTACTTC.

The chain carries TRBV11-2 and TRBJ2-7; D is unclear. Germline V lookup: CDR1 SGHAT, CDR2 FQNNGV. This CDR3 is built from 13 residues. Trimming shortened V by 5 bases and J by 1 base, and 9 bases separated the two germline ends. The DNA for the CDR3 is TGTGCCAGCAGCCCGGTGCGATCCTACGAGCAGTACTTC. Encoded protein: CASSPVRSYEQYF.